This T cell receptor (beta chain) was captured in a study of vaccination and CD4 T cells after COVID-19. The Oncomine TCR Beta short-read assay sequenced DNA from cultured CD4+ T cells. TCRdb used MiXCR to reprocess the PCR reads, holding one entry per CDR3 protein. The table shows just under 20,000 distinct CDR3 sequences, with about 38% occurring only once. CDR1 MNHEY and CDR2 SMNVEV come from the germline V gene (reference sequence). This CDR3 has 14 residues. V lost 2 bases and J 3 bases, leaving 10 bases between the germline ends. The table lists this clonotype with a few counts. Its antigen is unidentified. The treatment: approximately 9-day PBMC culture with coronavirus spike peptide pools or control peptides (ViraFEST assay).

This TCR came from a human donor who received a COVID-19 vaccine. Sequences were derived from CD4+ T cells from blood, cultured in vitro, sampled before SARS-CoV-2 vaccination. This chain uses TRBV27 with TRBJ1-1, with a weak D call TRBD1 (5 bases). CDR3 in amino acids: CASSLSSGDTEAFF. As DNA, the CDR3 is TGTGCCAGCAGTTTAAGTTCGGGGGACACTGAAGCTTTCTTT.